A selection of T cell receptor beta chains follows, all from one sample in a study of shared clonotypes between healthy human individuals. Libraries were prepared by immunoSEQ multiplex PCR; TCRdb keeps only in-frame clonotypes and omits some of them. The table has about 480,000 clones, more than 65% seen once. Sequencing was performed on PBMCs. Receptor source: a woman in her forties in good health. Some clones in this sample may be carry-over from other donors' samples. Each CDR3 is given with its conserved first and last residue. Fields, in order: V gene, clone size, CDR3 length, CDR3 protein. For some rows the clone size is stated as once, few or many, or as a class when expanded; others skip it.

TRBV7-8	few	13	CASSNIRGTEAFF
TRBV10-3	NA	11	CATLDSIEQYF
TRBV6-5	NA	14	CASSYSGSSIGYTF
TRBV30	NA	12	CAWSVQHSPLHF
TRBV11-2	NA	16	CASSLVFGEGVYEQYF
TRBV5-1	NA	16	CASSLGGLAPMHEQFF
TRBV4-2	NA	13	CASSQEFPETQYF
TRBV5-6	few	17	CASSSPKGGSTNEKLFF
TRBV27	NA	15	CASSSRAGEAYEQYF
TRBV6-5	once	13	CASKTSGEYEQYF
TRBV10-3	once	15	CAISDVAGAYNEQFF
TRBV28	NA	14	CASSLGQMNTEAFF
TRBV14	NA	16	CASSQVGSGLNTEAFF
TRBV7-3	NA	15	CASSFASGRTDTQYF
TRBV7-3	NA	13	CASSPLVANEQFF
TRBV15	once	16	CATSRDDSSSYNEQFF
TRBV6-5	few	15	CASSRERQGVAEAFF
TRBV21-1	NA	14	CASSNGREAGELFF
TRBV7-9	NA	14	CASSSGLAGEEQFF
TRBV6-1	NA	15	CASKTGTGMNTEAFF
TRBV19	once	15	CASSRGLAGAHEQFF
TRBV15	NA	14	CATSREMTTNEQFF
TRBV5-1	NA	15	CASSERTSGIETQYF
TRBV7-6	NA	17	CASSLGTSGRDPGELFF
TRBV30	few	13	CAWSRQNNYGYTF
TRBV6-4	few	15	CASSDIAGAIDTQYF
TRBV7-7	NA	14	CASSLAGPQETQYF
TRBV9	NA	15	CASSVLGGGPETQYF
TRBV9	few	14	CASTPVGGVAEAFF
TRBV7-2	NA	16	CASSLAGSGSSYEQYF
TRBV5-1	NA	16	CASSLVGQRNTGELFF
TRBV19	NA	13	CASSINEGAGYTF
TRBV20-1	NA	11	CSARLGETQYF
TRBV11-2	NA	13	CASSPRQIYEQYF
TRBV9	NA	18	CASSGVGGATFKSNEQFF
TRBV4-1	NA	16	CASSPHRGRVGYGYTF
TRBV19	NA	11	CASSEQETQYF
TRBV7-9	NA	13	CASSFTGDYGYTF
TRBV4-1	NA	14	CASSQLGAGEKLFF
TRBV5-4	many	15	CASSDRDRPSYEQYF
TRBV28	NA	16	CASSRPQVQLDEKLFF
TRBV5-1	NA	16	CASSPQDGISGNTIYF
TRBV10-3	NA	16	CAISESSSGSPDTQYF
TRBV4-3	NA	15	CASSQDRLPHYGYTF
TRBV10-3	NA	13	CAISGRANYGYTF
TRBV14	NA	12	CASSSGRYGYTF
TRBV18	NA	17	CASSGTSGRPGSLEQFF
TRBV6-1	NA	14	CASSEASGLHEQYF
TRBV5-1	NA	13	CASSFDFTDTQYF
TRBV16	NA	17	CASSQSGVGPGGTEAFF
TRBV7-9	NA	14	CASSFGRFFYEQYF
TRBV11-2	NA	17	CASRTWGGGRDTGELFF
TRBV7-3	NA	14	CASSLPGTRHEQFF
TRBV5-6	NA	15	CASSLPQETNYGYTF